The 31 T cell receptor beta chains below were found in one sample sequenced in a study of response to subunit inactivated influenza vaccine. In TCRdb, the RT-PCR reads were re-called with MiXCR into one record per CDR3 protein. The sample contains around 520,000 distinct CDR3 sequences, roughly 12% of which appear only once. The sequences come from PBMCs from blood, collected on the day of vaccination. These TCRs come from a man aged 50-59 years who received an inactivated influenza vaccine.

The rearrangement links TRBV11-2 to TRBJ2-7; TRBD1 agrees at 12 bases. V lost 5 bases, J lost 6 bases, and 8 bases stayed unmatched. This CDR3 spans 15 amino acids. Germline V gene data show CDR1 as SGHAT and CDR2 as FQNNGV. The CDR3 sequence is CASSGAGTGGGEQYF. CDR3 nucleotide sequence: TGTGCCAGCAGCGGCGCCGGGACAGGGGGCGGCGAGCAGTACTTC.

The table lists this clonotype with a few counts. The chain is built from TRBV10-3 and TRBJ1-1; 7 bases fit TRBD1. The CDR3 runs to 13 residues. V lost 10 bases to trimming and J lost 4 bases; unmatched junction nucleotides: 9. CDR1 and CDR2 (germline): ENHRY, SYGVKD. CDR3 protein: CATASAGGTEAFF. The DNA for the CDR3 is TGTGCCACCGCTTCGGCAGGGGGCACTGAAGCTTTCTTT.

This clonotype has only a few counts. This chain connects TRBV9 to TRBJ2-7; 10 bases are shared with TRBD2. This CDR3 region has 15 residues. Germline CDR1 SGDLS, CDR2 YYNGEE. V shed 4 bases, J shed 2 bases, and the junction held 6 bases outside the gene matches. CDR3 coding DNA: TGTGCCAGCAGCTTACTAGCGGGGAACACCTACGAGCAGTACTTC. Encoded protein: CASSLLAGNTYEQYF.

This clonotype was recorded a few times. V gene TRBV9 combines with J gene TRBJ2-1; possibly TRBD1 or TRBD2 for D (6 bases each). Looked up from germline, CDR1 is SGDLS and CDR2 is YYNGEE. The V end lost 3 bases, the J end lost 12 bases, and 19 bases lay between the germline ends. The CDR3 spans 14 residues. The CDR3 reads CASSEGVRGLGQFF. The CDR3 DNA reads as TGTGCCAGCAGCGAGGGGGTTCGGGGGCTGGGGCAGTTCTTC.

This clonotype was counted only a few times. This rearrangement joins TRBV5-1 to TRBJ2-4; D gene uncertain. The CDR3 loop spans 13 amino acids. V gave up 4 bases and J gave up 6 bases, with 11 bases separating them. Germline V CDR1 and CDR2: SGHRS, YFSETQ. The CDR3 sequence: CASSPEGRNIQYF. The CDR3 DNA reads TGCGCCAGCAGCCCTGAAGGCAGAAACATTCAGTACTTC.

The chain has TRBV5-5 and TRBJ2-7; 7 bases match TRBD1. The CDR3 length is 15 residues. Trimming at V came to 3 bases and at J to 0 bases, leaving 6 bases not matched to a gene. The germline V gene encodes CDR1 SGHKS and CDR2 YYEKEE (reference sequence). The CDR3 bases are TGTGCCAGCAGCTACCGGGACAGCTCCTCCTACGAGCAGTACTTC. It yields the protein CASSYRDSSSYEQYF. Complete variable domain (other parts from reference TRBV5-5 and TRBJ2-7): DAGVTQSPTHLIKTRGQQVTLRCSPISGHKSVSWYQQVLGQGPQFIFQYYEKEERGRGNFPDRFSARQFPNYSSELNVNALLLGDSALYLCASSYRDSSSYEQYFGPGTRLTVT.

This clonotype was observed a few times. This chain uses TRBV29-1 with TRBJ2-5; no definite D call. The CDR3 loop spans 8 amino acids. The V gene's germline CDR1 is SQVTM and CDR2 ANQGSEA. V lost 0 bases, J lost 13 bases, and 3 bases lay in between. The CDR3 DNA reads TGCAGCGTTGAAGAGGGGTACTTC. Encoded protein: CSVEEGYF.

This chain connects TRBV12-3 or TRBV12-4 to TRBJ2-3, with 10 nucleotides matching TRBD1. The CDR3 has 17 residues. Trimming cost V 5 bases and J 1 base; bases outside gene matches: 9. The CDR3 loop is CASSANRGQGRTDTQYF. The CDR3, as DNA: TGTGCCAGCAGTGCCAACCGGGGACAGGGGCGCACAGATACGCAGTATTTT.

This clonotype was picked up a small number of times. The CDR3 coding sequence is TGCAGCGTTGCTGTATGGGGGACTAACTATGGCTACACCTTC. Amino acids: CSVAVWGTNYGYTF. The genes are TRBV29-1 and TRBJ1-2, with D perhaps matching TRBD1 (5 bases). The V gene lost 4 bases and the J gene lost 0 bases, with 12 bases spanning the gap. The CDR3 is 14 residues long. Germline CDR1 is SQVTM and CDR2 is ANQGSEA.

This clonotype was found many times. The rearrangement links TRBV29-1 to TRBJ2-1, with D hard to call. This CDR3 contains 11 residues. The V gene lost 4 bases and the J gene lost 6 bases, with 7 bases spanning the gap. Per germline, CDR1 SQVTM and CDR2 ANQGSEA. The CDR3 nucleotides read TGCAGCGTTGTTCAAGTCAATGAGCAGTTCTTC. Amino acid sequence: CSVVQVNEQFF.

This chain joins TRBV5-6 and TRBJ2-4; 8 positions match TRBD1. CDR1 and CDR2 (germline): SGHDT, YYEEEE. The CDR3 spans 14 residues. Trimming removed 2 bases from V and 8 bases from J; junction bases left unmatched: 6. The CDR3, as DNA: TGTGCCAGCAGCTTTCCAGGGGGCGCGCACATTCAGTACTTC. Its translation: CASSFPGGAHIQYF. The full variable domain, its missing parts supplied by reference TRBV5-6 and TRBJ2-4, is DAGVTQSPTHLIKTRGQQVTLRCSPKSGHDTVSWYQQALGQGPQFIFQYYEEEERQRGNFPDRFSGHQFPNYSSELNVNALLLGDSALYLCASSFPGGAHIQYFGAGTRLSVL.

J is TRBJ1-5 and V is TRBV29-1; 9 bases match TRBD1. The junction had 7 bases not matched to a gene; V was cut back by 5 bases and J by 5 bases. This CDR3 region has 14 residues. Germline CDR1 is SQVTM and CDR2 is ANQGSEA. The CDR3 region is CSVTIQGADQPQHF. CDR3 DNA: TGCAGCGTTACGATACAGGGGGCGGATCAGCCCCAGCATTTT.

This clonotype was picked up a small number of times. V usage is TRBV18 and J usage is TRBJ2-7; D unclear. This CDR3 is built from 14 residues. Trimming removed 3 bases from V and 2 bases from J, with 11 bases in between. Germline lookup yields CDR1 KGHSH and CDR2 LQKENI. The CDR3 bases are TGTGCCAGCTCACCCCCCACTGACCCCTACGAGCAGTACTTC. Its protein product is CASSPPTDPYEQYF.

This chain uses TRBV18 with TRBJ1-5; D gene unclear. This CDR3 has 15 residues. Deletions cut 1 base from V and 0 bases from J, with 7 bases between. Looked up from germline, CDR1 is KGHSH and CDR2 is LQKENI. CDR3 nucleotides: TGTGCCAGCTCACCACAAGCTGATAGCAATCAGCCCCAGCATTTT. Its translation is CASSPQADSNQPQHF.

This clonotype was recorded a few times. This rearrangement joins TRBV7-9 to TRBJ1-2; D is ambiguous. The CDR3 has 13 residues. From germline, CDR1 is SEHNR and CDR2 FQNEAQ (reference sequence). The germline V and J ends were trimmed by 2 bases and 5 bases, with 9 bases remaining between them. CDR3 residues: CASSLSLSYGYTF. The DNA of the CDR3 is TGTGCCAGCAGCTTAAGTTTATCTTATGGCTACACCTTC.

V gene TRBV12-3 or TRBV12-4 combines with J gene TRBJ2-7, with D maybe TRBD2 (5 bases). The V end was cut by 3 bases, the J end by 0 bases, with 12 bases between. The CDR3 loop spans 15 amino acids. The CDR3: CASSFQGGLSYEQYF. The CDR3 DNA reads as TGTGCCAGCAGTTTTCAAGGAGGCCTCTCCTACGAGCAGTACTTC.

The V call is TRBV12-3 or TRBV12-4, the J call TRBJ2-2; D unclear. Deletions cut 3 bases from V and 4 bases from J, with 6 bases between. The CDR3 has 13 amino acids. This chain's CDR3 is CASSLATTGELFF. The CDR3 nucleotides are TGTGCCAGCAGTTTGGCAACCACCGGGGAGCTGTTTTTT.

This clonotype was counted between two and nine times. The rearrangement uses TRBV14 and TRBJ2-7; 9 bases fit TRBD2. J was trimmed by 5 bases and V by 2 bases; bases with no gene match: 4. CDR1 SGHDN and CDR2 FVKESK come from the germline V gene. The CDR3 runs 14 residues. The CDR3 bases are TGTGCCAGCAGCCAACTAGCGGGGAGGAACGAGCAGTACTTC. Protein sequence: CASSQLAGRNEQYF.

The chain couples TRBV7-9 to TRBJ2-2, with TRBD2 identical over 8 bases. J was trimmed by 2 bases and V by 5 bases; bases with no gene match: 10. Germline V gives CDR1 SEHNR, CDR2 FQNEAQ (reference sequence). This CDR3 has 17 residues. CDR3 protein: CASSPQFAGGNTGELFF. Written as DNA, the CDR3 is TGTGCCAGCAGCCCCCAGTTCGCGGGAGGAAACACCGGGGAGCTGTTTTTT.

This clonotype was seen repeatedly, ten times or more. The chain recombines TRBV30 with TRBJ1-4; D ambiguous. The CDR3 loop spans 18 amino acids. Per germline, CDR1 GTSNPN and CDR2 SVGIG (reference sequence). V shed 0 bases and J shed 3 bases, with 20 bases lying between them. This CDR3 reads CAWSVPPVYAVANEKLFF. The CDR3 DNA reads as TGTGCCTGGAGTGTACCCCCCGTGTATGCGGTAGCTAATGAAAAACTGTTTTTT.

This clonotype turned up a few times. This chain uses TRBV12-3 or TRBV12-4 with TRBJ2-7; either TRBD1 or TRBD2 may fit D (5 bases each). The CDR3 is 18 amino acids. V lost 5 bases and J 2 bases, leaving 25 bases between the germline ends. CDR3 sequence: CASSTERGERLTPYEQYF. DNA of the CDR3: TGTGCCAGCAGTACAGAGAGGGGTGAGCGACTTACTCCCTACGAGCAGTACTTC.

This clonotype has a count of ten or more. The chain uses TRBV4-2 and TRBJ1-2; no clear D gene. There are 15 residues in the CDR3. Deletions cut 0 bases from V and 1 base from J, with 9 bases between. Germline values: CDR1 LGHNA, CDR2 YNFKEQ. The DNA for the CDR3 is TGTGCCAGCAGCCAAGATTTGTACAGTAACTATGGCTACACCTTC. Protein: CASSQDLYSNYGYTF.

This chain joins TRBV5-1 and TRBJ2-1; D gene uncertain. This CDR3 has 13 residues. Trimming took 0 bases from V and 6 from J, leaving 7 bases between them. Germline CDR1 SGHRS, CDR2 YFSETQ. The CDR3 loop is CASSLATLNEQFF. DNA for the CDR3: TGCGCCAGCAGCTTGGCCACCCTCAATGAGCAGTTCTTC. The complete variable domain, with remaining parts taken from reference TRBV5-1 and TRBJ2-1, reads KAGVTQTPRYLIKTRGQQVTLSCSPISGHRSVSWYQQTPGQGLQFLFEYFSETQRNKGNFPGRFSGRQFSNSRSEMNVSTLELGDSALYLCASSLATLNEQFFGPGTRLTVL.

V gene TRBV7-9 combines with J gene TRBJ2-7; the D gene is possibly TRBD2 (5 bases). The germline V gene has CDR1 SEHNR and CDR2 FQNEAQ (reference sequence). This CDR3 comprises 13 residues. V lost 5 bases and J 2 bases, leaving 10 bases between the germline ends. CDR3 protein: CASSTGSPYEQYF. DNA of the CDR3: TGTGCCAGCAGCACGGGGTCTCCCTACGAGCAGTACTTC.

This clonotype was found many times. The chain carries TRBV20-1 and TRBJ2-1; 7 bases align to TRBD2. Germline loops: CDR1 DFQATT, CDR2 SNEGSKA (reference sequence). This CDR3 comprises 14 residues. Unmatched junction bases numbered 8, after V lost 6 bases and J lost 3 bases. The CDR3 reads CSAGSAGRYNEQFF. The CDR3, as DNA: TGCAGTGCGGGTTCAGCGGGACGCTACAATGAGCAGTTCTTC.

This clonotype was observed a few times. This chain uses TRBV5-1 with TRBJ2-3, with D unresolved. This CDR3 contains 13 residues. Looked up from germline, CDR1 is SGHRS and CDR2 is YFSETQ. V was pared by 5 bases and J by 0 bases, with 7 bases between. This chain's CDR3 is CASSDASTDTQYF. The CDR3 DNA reads TGCGCCAGCAGTGATGCTAGCACAGATACGCAGTATTTT.

The chain combines TRBV5-6 with TRBJ2-5, with D tentatively TRBD1 (6 bases). Deletions cut 4 bases from V and 5 bases from J, with 12 bases between. This CDR3 spans 13 amino acids. Germline CDR1 SGHDT, CDR2 YYEEEE. CDR3 protein: CASSATRGETQYF. DNA of the CDR3: TGTGCCAGCAGCGCCACTAGGGGGGAGACCCAGTACTTC.

The chain combines TRBV4-2 with TRBJ2-3; 10 nucleotides agree with TRBD2. Unmatched junction bases numbered 6, after V lost 1 base and J lost 2 bases. The CDR3 loop spans 17 amino acids. The V gene's germline CDR1 is LGHNA and CDR2 YNFKEQ. The DNA for the CDR3 is TGTGCCAGCAGCCAAGGGGGTAGCGGGGGGTACACAGATACGCAGTATTTT. Protein sequence: CASSQGGSGGYTDTQYF.

Details on this clonotype: At one end the junction does not follow the germline gene, possibly because of a read error. J is TRBJ2-5 and V is TRBV20-1; 10 bases fit TRBD1. The CDR3 extends over 16 amino acids. Germline V CDR1 and CDR2: DFQATT, SNEGSKA (reference sequence). CDR3 nucleotide sequence: TGCTGTGCTAGAGACGCCCGGGACAGGGGAGGAGAGACCCAGTACTTC. It encodes CCARDARDRGGETQYF.

This clonotype has more than one count but fewer than ten. This chain connects TRBV3-1 to TRBJ1-2; a weak D match, TRBD1 (6 bases). V was shortened by 1 base and J by 3 bases, with 9 bases between the two germline ends. Germline V gene lookup returns CDR1 LGHDT and CDR2 YNNKEL (reference sequence). The CDR3 contains 14 residues. The CDR3 region is CASSQGRTDYGYTF. In nucleotides, the CDR3 is TGTGCCAGCAGCCAAGGACGGACAGACTATGGCTACACCTTC.

This clonotype showed up just a few times. The V and J genes are TRBV12-3 or TRBV12-4 and TRBJ1-2; TRBD1 might be the D (5 bases). This CDR3 comprises 16 residues. Trimming pared 3 bases from V and 0 bases from J, leaving 14 bases between. As DNA, the CDR3 is TGTGCCAGCAGTTTCCTTAGACTGGGGGCTAACTATGGCTACACCTTC. This translates into CASSFLRLGANYGYTF.